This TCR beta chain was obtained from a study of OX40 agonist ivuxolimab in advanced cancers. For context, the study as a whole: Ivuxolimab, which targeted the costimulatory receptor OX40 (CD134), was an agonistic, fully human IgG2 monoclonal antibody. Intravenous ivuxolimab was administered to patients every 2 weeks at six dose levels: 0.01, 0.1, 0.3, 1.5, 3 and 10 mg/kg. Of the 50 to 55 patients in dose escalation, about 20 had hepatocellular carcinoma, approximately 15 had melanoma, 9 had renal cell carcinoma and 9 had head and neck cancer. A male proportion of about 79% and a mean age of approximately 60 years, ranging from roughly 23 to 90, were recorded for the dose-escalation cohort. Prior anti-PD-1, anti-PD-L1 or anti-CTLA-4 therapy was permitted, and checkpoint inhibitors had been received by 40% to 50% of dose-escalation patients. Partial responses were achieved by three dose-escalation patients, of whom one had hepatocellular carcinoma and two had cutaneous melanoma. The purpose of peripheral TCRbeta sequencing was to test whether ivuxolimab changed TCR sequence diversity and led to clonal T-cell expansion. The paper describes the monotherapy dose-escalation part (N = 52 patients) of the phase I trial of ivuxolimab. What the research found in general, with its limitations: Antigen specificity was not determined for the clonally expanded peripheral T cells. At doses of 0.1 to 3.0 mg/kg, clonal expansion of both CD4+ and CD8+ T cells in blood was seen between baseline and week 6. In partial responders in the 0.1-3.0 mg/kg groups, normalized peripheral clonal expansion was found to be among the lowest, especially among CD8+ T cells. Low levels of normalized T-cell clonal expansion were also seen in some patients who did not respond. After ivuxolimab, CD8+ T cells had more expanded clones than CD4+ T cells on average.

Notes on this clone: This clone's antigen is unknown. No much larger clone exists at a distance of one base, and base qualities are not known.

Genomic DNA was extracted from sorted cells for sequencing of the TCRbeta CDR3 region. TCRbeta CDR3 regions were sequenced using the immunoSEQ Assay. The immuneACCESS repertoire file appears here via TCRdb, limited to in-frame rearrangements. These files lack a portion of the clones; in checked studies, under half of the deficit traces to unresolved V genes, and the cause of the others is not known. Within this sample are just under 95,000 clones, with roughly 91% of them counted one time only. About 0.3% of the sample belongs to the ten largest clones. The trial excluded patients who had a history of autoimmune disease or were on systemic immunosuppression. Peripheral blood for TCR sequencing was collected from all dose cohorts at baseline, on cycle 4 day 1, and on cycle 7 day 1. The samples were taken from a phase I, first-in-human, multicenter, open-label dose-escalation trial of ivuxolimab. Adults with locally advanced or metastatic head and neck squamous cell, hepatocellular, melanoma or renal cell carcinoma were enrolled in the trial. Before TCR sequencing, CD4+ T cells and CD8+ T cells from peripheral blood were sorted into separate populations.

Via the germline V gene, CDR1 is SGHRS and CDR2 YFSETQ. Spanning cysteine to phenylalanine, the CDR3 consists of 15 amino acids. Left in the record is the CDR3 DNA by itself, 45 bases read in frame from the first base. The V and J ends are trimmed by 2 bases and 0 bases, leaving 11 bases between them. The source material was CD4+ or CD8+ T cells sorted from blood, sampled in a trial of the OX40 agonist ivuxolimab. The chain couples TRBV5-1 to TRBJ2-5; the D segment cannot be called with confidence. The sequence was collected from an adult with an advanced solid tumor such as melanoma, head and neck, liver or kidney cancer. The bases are TGCGCCAGCAGCTTCCAGGATGCGTACCAAGAGACCCAGTACTTC. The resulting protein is CASSFQDAYQETQYF.